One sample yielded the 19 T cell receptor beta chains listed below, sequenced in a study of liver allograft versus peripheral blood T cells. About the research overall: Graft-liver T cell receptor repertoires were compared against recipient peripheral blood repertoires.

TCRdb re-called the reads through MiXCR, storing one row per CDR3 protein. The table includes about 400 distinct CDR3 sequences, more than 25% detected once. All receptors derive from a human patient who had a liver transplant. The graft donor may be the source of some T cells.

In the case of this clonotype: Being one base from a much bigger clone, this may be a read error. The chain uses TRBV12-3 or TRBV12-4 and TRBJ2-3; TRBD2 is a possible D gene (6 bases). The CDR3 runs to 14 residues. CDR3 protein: CVSSPGRYTDTQYF. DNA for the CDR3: TGTGTCAGCAGTCCCGGGAGATACACAGATACGCAGTATTTT.

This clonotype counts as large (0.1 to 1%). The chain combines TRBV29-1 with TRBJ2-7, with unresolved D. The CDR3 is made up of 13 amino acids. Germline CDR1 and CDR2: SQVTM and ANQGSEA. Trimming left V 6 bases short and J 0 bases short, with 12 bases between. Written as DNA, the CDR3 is TGCAGCGTCTCGGTTGTTGGCTCCTACGAGCAGTACTTC. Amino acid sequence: CSVSVVGSYEQYF.

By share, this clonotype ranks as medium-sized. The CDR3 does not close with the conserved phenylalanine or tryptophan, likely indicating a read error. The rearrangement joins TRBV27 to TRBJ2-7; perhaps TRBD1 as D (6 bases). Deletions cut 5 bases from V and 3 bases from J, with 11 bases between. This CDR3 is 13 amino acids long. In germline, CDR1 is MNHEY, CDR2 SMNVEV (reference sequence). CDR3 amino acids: CASSTLGHYEQYL. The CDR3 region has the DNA TGTGCCAGCAGTACCCTGGGACACTACGAGCAGTACTTA.

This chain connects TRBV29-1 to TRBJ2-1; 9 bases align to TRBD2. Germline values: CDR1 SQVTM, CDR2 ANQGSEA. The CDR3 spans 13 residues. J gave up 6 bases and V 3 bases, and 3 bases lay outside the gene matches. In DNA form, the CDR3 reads TGCAGCGTTGATGTAGCGGGAGCCAATGAGCAGTTCTTC. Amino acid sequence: CSVDVAGANEQFF.

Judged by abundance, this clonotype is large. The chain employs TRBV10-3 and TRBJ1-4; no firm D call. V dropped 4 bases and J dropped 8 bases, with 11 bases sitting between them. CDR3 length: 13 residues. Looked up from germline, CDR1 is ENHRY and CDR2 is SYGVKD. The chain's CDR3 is CAISGQVGEKLFF. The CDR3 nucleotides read TGTGCCATCAGTGGCCAGGTGGGGGAAAAACTGTTTTTT.

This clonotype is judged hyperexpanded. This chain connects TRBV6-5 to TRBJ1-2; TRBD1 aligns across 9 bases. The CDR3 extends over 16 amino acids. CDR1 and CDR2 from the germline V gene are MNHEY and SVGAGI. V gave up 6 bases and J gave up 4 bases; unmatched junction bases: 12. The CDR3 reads CASSPTTGTGSYGYTF. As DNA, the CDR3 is TGTGCCAGCAGCCCCACTACCGGGACAGGGAGCTATGGCTACACCTTC.

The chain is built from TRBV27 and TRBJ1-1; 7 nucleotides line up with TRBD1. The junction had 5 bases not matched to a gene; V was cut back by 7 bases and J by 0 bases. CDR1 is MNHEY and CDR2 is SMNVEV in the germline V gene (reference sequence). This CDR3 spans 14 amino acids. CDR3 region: CASNPGGMNTEAFF. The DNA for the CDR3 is TGTGCCAGCAACCCAGGGGGGATGAACACTGAAGCTTTCTTT.

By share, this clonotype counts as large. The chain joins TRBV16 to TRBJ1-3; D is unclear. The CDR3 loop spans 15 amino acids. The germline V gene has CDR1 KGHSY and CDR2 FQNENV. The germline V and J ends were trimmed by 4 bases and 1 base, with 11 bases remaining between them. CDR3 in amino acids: CASSPSPGSGNTIYF. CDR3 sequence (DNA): TGTGCCAGCAGCCCGTCTCCCGGGTCTGGAAACACCATATATTTT.

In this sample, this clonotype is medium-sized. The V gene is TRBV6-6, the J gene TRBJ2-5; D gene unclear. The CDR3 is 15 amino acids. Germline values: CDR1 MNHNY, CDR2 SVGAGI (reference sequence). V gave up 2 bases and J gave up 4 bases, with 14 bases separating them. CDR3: CASSYHFPSGETQYF. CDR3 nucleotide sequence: TGTGCCAGCAGTTACCACTTCCCCTCAGGAGAGACCCAGTACTTC.

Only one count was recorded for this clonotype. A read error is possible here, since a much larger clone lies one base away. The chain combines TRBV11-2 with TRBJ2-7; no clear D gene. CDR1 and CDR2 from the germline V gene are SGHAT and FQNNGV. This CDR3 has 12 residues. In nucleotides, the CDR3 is TGTGCCAGCGGCTTAGACTCCTACGAGCAGTACTTC. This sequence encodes CASGLDSYEQYF.

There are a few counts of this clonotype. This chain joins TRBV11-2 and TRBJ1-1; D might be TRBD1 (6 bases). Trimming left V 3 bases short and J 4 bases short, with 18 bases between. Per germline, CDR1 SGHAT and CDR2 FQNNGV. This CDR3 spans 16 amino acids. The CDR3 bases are TGTGCCAGCAGCTTGCAGGCGGGGGGCTTGGGCACTGAAGCTTTCTTT. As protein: CASSLQAGGLGTEAFF.

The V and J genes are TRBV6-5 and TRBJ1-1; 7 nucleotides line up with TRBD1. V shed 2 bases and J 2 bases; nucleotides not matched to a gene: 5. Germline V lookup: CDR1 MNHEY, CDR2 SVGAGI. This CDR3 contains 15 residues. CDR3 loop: CASSYSSGGNTEAFF. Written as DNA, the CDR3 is TGTGCCAGCAGTTACAGCTCAGGGGGAAACACTGAAGCTTTCTTT.

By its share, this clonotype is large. The CDR3 bases are TGTGCCAGCAGTTTTGCCCTGAGCTCTGGAAACACCATATATTTT. Residues: CASSFALSSGNTIYF. V and J are TRBV28 and TRBJ1-3, with D unresolved. The CDR3 has 15 amino acids. In germline, CDR1 is MDHEN, CDR2 SYDVKM. V was pared by 3 bases and J by 0 bases, with 9 bases between.

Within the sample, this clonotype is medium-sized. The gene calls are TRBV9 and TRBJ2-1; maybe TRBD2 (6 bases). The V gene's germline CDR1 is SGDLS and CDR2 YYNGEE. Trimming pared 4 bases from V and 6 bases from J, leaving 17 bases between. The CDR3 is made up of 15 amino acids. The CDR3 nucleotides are TGTGCCAGCAGCCCATATCAGCGGGTTAGCAATGAGCAGTTCTTC. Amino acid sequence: CASSPYQRVSNEQFF.

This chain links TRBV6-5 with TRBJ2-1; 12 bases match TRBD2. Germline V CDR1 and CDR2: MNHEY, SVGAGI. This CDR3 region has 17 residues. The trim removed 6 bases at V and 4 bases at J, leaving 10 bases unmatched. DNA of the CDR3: TGTGCCAGCAGGTTATCTAGCGGGAGGGCAATATACAATGAGCAGTTCTTC. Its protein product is CASRLSSGRAIYNEQFF.

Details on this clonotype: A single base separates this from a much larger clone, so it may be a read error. The CDR3: CASSSTGTVIFDTEAFF. CDR3 bases: TGTGCCAGCAGCTCTACCGGGACAGTGATTTTTGACACTGAAGCTTTCTTT. The chain carries TRBV5-5 and TRBJ1-1; TRBD1 aligns across 7 bases. V was pared by 3 bases and J by 3 bases, with 14 bases of the junction left unmatched. Germline assignment: CDR1 SGHKS and CDR2 YYEKEE (reference sequence). The CDR3 sequence is 17 residues long.

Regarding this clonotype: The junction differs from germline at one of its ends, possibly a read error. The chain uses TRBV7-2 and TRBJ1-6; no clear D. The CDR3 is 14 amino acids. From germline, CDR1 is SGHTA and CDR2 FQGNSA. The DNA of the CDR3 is TGTGTCAGCAGCACACAACGCACTCATTCACCCCTCCACTTT. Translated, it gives CVSSTQRTHSPLHF.

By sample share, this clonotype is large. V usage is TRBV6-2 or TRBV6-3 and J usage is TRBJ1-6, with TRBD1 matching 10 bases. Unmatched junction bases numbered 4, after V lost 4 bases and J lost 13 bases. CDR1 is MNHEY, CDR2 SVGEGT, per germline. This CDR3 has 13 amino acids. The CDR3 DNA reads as TGTGCCAGCAGTTCGGGACAGGGGAGTCCCCTCCACTTT. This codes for CASSSGQGSPLHF.

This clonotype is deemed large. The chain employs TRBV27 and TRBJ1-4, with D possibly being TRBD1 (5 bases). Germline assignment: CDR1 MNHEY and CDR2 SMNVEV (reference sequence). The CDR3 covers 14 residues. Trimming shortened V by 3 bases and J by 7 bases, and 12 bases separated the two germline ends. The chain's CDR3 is CASSLGRVSEKLFF. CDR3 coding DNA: TGTGCCAGCAGTTTGGGGCGGGTGAGTGAAAAACTGTTTTTT.